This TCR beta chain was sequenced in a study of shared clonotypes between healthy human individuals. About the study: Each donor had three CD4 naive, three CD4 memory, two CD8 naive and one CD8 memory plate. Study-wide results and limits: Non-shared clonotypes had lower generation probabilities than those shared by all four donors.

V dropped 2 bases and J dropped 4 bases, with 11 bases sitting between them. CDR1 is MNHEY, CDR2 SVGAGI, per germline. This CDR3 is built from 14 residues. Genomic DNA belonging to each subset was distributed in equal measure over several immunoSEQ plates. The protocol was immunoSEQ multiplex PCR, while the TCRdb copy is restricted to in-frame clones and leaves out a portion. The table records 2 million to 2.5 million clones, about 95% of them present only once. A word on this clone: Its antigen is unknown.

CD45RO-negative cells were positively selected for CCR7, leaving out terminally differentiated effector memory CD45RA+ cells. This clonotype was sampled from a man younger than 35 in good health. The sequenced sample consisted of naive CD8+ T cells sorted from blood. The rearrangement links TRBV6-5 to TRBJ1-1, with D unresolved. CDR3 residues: CASSYGIPSTEAFF. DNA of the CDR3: TGTGCCAGCAGTTACGGCATTCCCAGCACTGAAGCTTTCTTT.